This TCR beta chain is from a study of identical twins. TCRdb independently ran MiXCR on the 5' RACE reads; one entry per CDR3 protein. Of some 590,000 distinct CDR3 sequences listed, 9.6% are singletons. This CDR3 spans 12 amino acids. V lost 6 bases and J lost 4, with 10 bases in between. This clonotype was counted ten times or more. These data also formed part of another study, on yellow fever vaccine responses in identical twins. That paper notes: Vaccine T cell responses of twins reportedly seemed partly convergent and partly personalized.

Sequencing was performed on PBMCs. The receptor comes from a woman aged 18-35 years in good health. The chain is built from TRBV12-3 or TRBV12-4 and TRBJ2-7; perhaps TRBD2 as D (5 bases). The CDR3 is CASRREGYEQYF. The CDR3 DNA reads TGTGCCAGCAGAAGAGAGGGTTACGAGCAGTACTTC.